What follows is one T cell receptor beta chain and its context. Its antigen is still unknown. The sorted conventional CD4+ T cells were CD25-low and CD127-high, with genomic DNA sequenced. The germline V gene encodes CDR1 MNHEY and CDR2 SVGAGI. V gave up 2 bases and J gave up 6 bases; unmatched junction bases: 5. The CDR3 runs to 14 residues. The table came from immunoSEQ multiplex PCR; TCRdb's copy has only in-frame clones and leaves some out. The repertoire has about 30,000 clones, roughly 95% of them found once; the top ten carry roughly 0.16%. This record comes from a study of regulatory and conventional T cells in RAG deficiency. Study conclusions and caveats: Shorter CDR3s in all patient subsets; >85% Treg-Tconv overlap in Omenn. Compared with controls, unique Treg TCR beta sequences dropped around 100-fold in Omenn syndrome and CID/AS. Shannon entropy fell and Simpson indices rose in RAG-deficient patients.

The same data also contributed to another study, on regulatory T cells. As that study records: The PCR used 52 TRBV and 13 TRBJ primers.

The rearrangement links TRBV6-5 to TRBJ2-7, with 9 bases lining up with TRBD1. This receptor was obtained from a human donor in good health. Source material: CD25- CD4+ T cells sorted from blood. CDR3 in DNA: TGTGCCAGCAGTTACCCGAAGACAGGGGGCGAGCAGTACTTC. This sequence encodes CASSYPKTGGEQYF.